This T cell receptor beta chain was sequenced during a study of blood T cells in healthy people across ages. Together with a sample-barcoded 5' primer, a J-beta primer mix was included in a second PCR lasting roughly 6 to 12 cycles. Every sample gave at least 3 million paired-end reads containing CDR3. TCRdb called the 5' RACE reads again in MiXCR, with one record for every CDR3 protein. The sample holds roughly 680,000 distinct CDR3 sequences, around 21% seen once. CDR1 and CDR2 (germline): SNHLY, FYNNEI. Trimming removed 5 bases at V and 7 bases at J, with 11 bases between. The length of the CDR3 is 12 residues. This clonotype was observed a handful of times. The study isolated at least 7 million PBMCs from each sample.

The clonotype comes from a man aged 70-80 years in good health. Sequencing used blood. This chain joins TRBV2 and TRBJ1-1; D perhaps matches TRBD1 (6 bases). The CDR3 DNA sequence: TGTGCCAGCAGTCTACAGGGCTTTGAAGCTTTCTTT. Residues: CASSLQGFEAFF. Drawing the rest from reference TRBV2 and TRBJ1-1, the complete variable domain is EPEVTQTPSHQVTQMGQEVILRCVPISNHLYFYWYRQILGQKVEFLVSFYNNEISEKSEIFDDQFSVERPDGSNFTLKIRSTKLEDSAMYFCASSLQGFEAFFGQGTRLTVV.